This is a list of T cell receptor beta chains from one sample in a study of siplizumab effects on memory and regulatory T cells. Sequencing was performed with immunoSEQ multiplex PCR; in TCRdb, only in-frame clones are kept and a portion is missing. The top ten clones hold roughly 3.8% of a sample with 62,000 or so clones, approximately 87% of them seen once. Sample: memory CD4+ T cells sorted from blood. These receptors all come from a human donor in good health. CDR3s leave out the opening cysteine and the closing phenylalanine or tryptophan.

v_gene,j_gene,CDR3aa
TRBV6-6,TRBJ2-1,ASGRLLSSYNEQF
TRBV5-6,TRBJ1-6,ASSFGTGVMFANSPLH
TRBV5-1,TRBJ1-1,ASRERWWDAEAF
TRBV11-2,TRBJ2-3,ASSWVRERADTQY
TRBV7-6,TRBJ2-7,ASSSYVGWEQY
TRBV5-1,TRBJ2-7,ASKAGDPYEQY
TRBV5-4,TRBJ2-3,ASSRKTSGLGDTQY
TRBV28,TRBJ1-2,ASSLTSPTLY
TRBV7-9,TRBJ2-7,ASSLAGQGGHEQY
TRBV27,TRBJ2-7,ASSSRQVRGYEQY
TRBV4-2,TRBJ1-3,ASSQDRENTIY
TRBV9,TRBJ1-1,ASSPNGYEAF
TRBV2,TRBJ2-1,ASSAIGARNEQF
TRBV7-9,TRBJ2-5,ASGRGTETQY
TRBV7-3,TRBJ2-1,ASSLQLVSYNEQF
TRBV18,TRBJ2-1,ASSPPTGGNNEQF
TRBV6-1,TRBJ1-6,ASSEALPGQGGSPLH
TRBV6-5,TRBJ2-5,ASIPPGDLGTQY
TRBV13,TRBJ2-1,ASSPPSTGANEQF
TRBV6-6,TRBJ1-4,ASSPSSTNEKLF
TRBV7-2,TRBJ1-1,ASSFGLNTEAF
TRBV5-1,TRBJ2-3,ASSLGQLTDTQY
TRBV5-1,TRBJ2-5,ASSLSGPFQETQY
TRBV5-1,TRBJ2-5,ASSPSGSAETQY
TRBV9,TRBJ2-1,ASSASGSSYNEQF
TRBV18,TRBJ1-4,ASSPPSRAEKLF
TRBV7-8,TRBJ2-1,ASSRGIEGAFNEQF
TRBV29-1,TRBJ2-7,SVRWFTGYEQY
TRBV18,TRBJ2-6,ASSSSVFPSGANVLT
TRBV14,TRBJ2-7,ASSQKLAGGREQY
TRBV18,TRBJ1-1,ASSPSGWSDEAF
TRBV28,TRBJ2-4,ASSSGGLNIQY
TRBV5-1,TRBJ1-1,ASSFGGRNTEAF
TRBV10-3,TRBJ2-3,AISETRLAGRVDTQY
TRBV7-9,TRBJ2-5,ASSFWALQETQY
TRBV6-5,TRBJ1-2,ASSYGRGYYGYT
TRBV6-5,TRBJ1-1,ASTLQQNTEAF
TRBV27,TRBJ1-4,ASKISRATNEKLF
TRBV10-3,TRBJ1-5,AISESPGGKGAKPQH
TRBV11-3,TRBJ1-2,ALGGGYYGYT
TRBV29-1,TRBJ1-4,SPGGGEKLF